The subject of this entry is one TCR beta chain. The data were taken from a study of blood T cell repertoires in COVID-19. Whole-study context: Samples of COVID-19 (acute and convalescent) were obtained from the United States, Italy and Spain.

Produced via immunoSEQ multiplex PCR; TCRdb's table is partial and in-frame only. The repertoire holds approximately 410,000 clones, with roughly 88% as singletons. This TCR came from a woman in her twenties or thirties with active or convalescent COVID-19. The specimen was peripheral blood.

The CDR3 DNA sequence: TGTGCCAGCTCACCAGACCACACAGCTAACTATGGCTACACCTTC. This translates into CASSPDHTANYGYTF. The chain is built from TRBV18 and TRBJ1-2; unclear D gene. V lost 2 bases to trimming and J lost 0 bases, with 10 bases between them. CDR3 length: 15 residues. The germline gives CDR1 KGHSH, CDR2 LQKENI.